What follows are 7 T cell receptor beta chains derived from one specimen sequenced in a study of immune characteristics of hereditary and idiopathic chronic pancreatitis. The data were produced by immunoSEQ multiplex PCR, yet TCRdb's version contains in-frame clones alone and is incomplete. The table includes about 2,000 clones, about three quarters detected once. Patients having total pancreatectomy with islet autotransplantation provided the chronic pancreatitis pancreas tissue. Specimen: pancreas tissue with idiopathic chronic pancreatitis. All receptors come from a human donor with chronic pancreatitis.

The chain links TRBV20-1 to TRBJ1-5; no reliable D call. The CDR3 totals 14 residues. Trimming removed 3 bases at V and 2 bases at J, with 11 bases between. CDR1 DFQATT and CDR2 SNEGSKA come from the germline V gene (reference sequence). The CDR3 here is CSASLGFGNQPQHF. The DNA for the CDR3 is TGCAGTGCTAGTCTGGGTTTCGGCAATCAGCCCCAGCATTTT.

This chain uses TRBV27 with TRBJ2-5; 11 bases line up with TRBD1. Germline V lookup: CDR1 MNHEY, CDR2 SMNVEV (reference sequence). CDR3 length: 15 residues. V trimming: 5 bases; J trimming: 5 bases; junction bases outside the gene matches: 7. The CDR3 loop reads CASSPGQGAWETQYF. For the CDR3, the DNA is TGTGCCAGCAGTCCAGGACAGGGGGCGTGGGAGACCCAGTACTTC.

The chain has TRBV30 and TRBJ2-4; possible D gene TRBD1, 6 bases. This CDR3 comprises 13 residues. The ends were cut back, 0 bases at V and 3 bases at J, with 6 bases in the middle. Germline CDR1 and CDR2: GTSNPN and SVGIG (reference sequence). CDR3 coding DNA: TGTGCCTGGAGTGTAGGGGGCAAAAACATTCAGTACTTC. This sequence encodes CAWSVGGKNIQYF.

V and J are TRBV5-1 and TRBJ2-3; unclear D gene. The CDR3 sequence is 15 residues long. The germline V and J ends were trimmed by 2 bases and 6 bases, with 16 bases remaining between them. Germline CDR1 reads SGHRS; CDR2 reads YFSETQ. CDR3 DNA: TGCGCCAGCAGCTTATCGGTCACGCCCGGGGATACGCAGTATTTT. The encoded protein is CASSLSVTPGDTQYF.

This clone was seen a handful of times. The chain has TRBV3-1 (or the pseudogene TRBV3-2) and TRBJ2-1; 8 bases fit TRBD2. V shed 0 bases and J 6 bases; nucleotides not matched to a gene: 7. From germline, CDR1 is LGHDT and CDR2 YNNKEL (reference sequence). CDR3 length: 16 residues. DNA for the CDR3: TGTGCCAGCAGCCAAGATCCCGGACTAGCCGTCAATGAGCAGTTCTTC. Its protein is CASSQDPGLAVNEQFF.

V is TRBV12-3 or TRBV12-4 and J is TRBJ1-2; a weak D match, TRBD1 (6 bases). V was clipped by 5 bases and J by 8 bases, with 12 bases between them. The CDR3 consists of 12 residues. DNA of the CDR3: TGTGCCAGCAGTCCAGGGGAGCGCGGCTACACCTTC. This encodes CASSPGERGYTF.

This rearrangement joins TRBV27 to TRBJ1-6; D ambiguous. In germline, CDR1 is MNHEY, CDR2 SMNVEV (reference sequence). This CDR3 is built from 18 residues. V was pared by 2 bases and J by 6 bases, with 20 bases between. The CDR3 nucleotides are TGTGCCAGCAGTTTACGGCGCGGAGCAGCAGGAGTTAATTCACCCCTCCACTTT. It specifies CASSLRRGAAGVNSPLHF.